This T cell receptor beta chain is from a study of post-analysis software for immune sequencing data. At the level of the study: Several disease courses (relapsing-remitting, secondary progressive and progressive-relapsing) of multiple sclerosis were included. Findings and limits, study-wide: The normalized Chao1 diversity of multiple sclerosis patients was significantly lower than that of controls. There were a few TRBV segments more frequent in patients than controls, and TRBV5-6, TRBV5-1 and TRBV20-1 were among them. Those samples that were prepared in the same batch co-clustered strongly by F measure.

This clonotype was detected a few times. Its antigen remains unidentified. Looked up from germline, CDR1 is DFQATT and CDR2 is SNEGSKA (reference sequence). V lost 6 bases, J lost 0 bases, and 9 bases lay in between. This CDR3 is built from 13 residues. Tagging with unique molecular identifiers was a feature of the TCR beta cDNA libraries. Input amounts of about 0.95 to 11 million T cells were used. These gave approximately 500,000 cDNA molecules, so each molecule approximated one T cell. TCRdb passed the PCR reads through MiXCR, listing each CDR3 protein once. The sample lists about 400,000 distinct CDR3 sequences; around 33% were seen once.

The V gene is TRBV20-1, the J gene TRBJ2-1; D is perhaps TRBD1 or TRBD2 (5 bases each). The source material was blood. The TCR originated in a girl aged 5 to 17 with multiple sclerosis. In nucleotides, the CDR3 is TGCAGTGCCTCAGGGAGCTCCTACAATGAGCAGTTCTTC. This gives the protein CSASGSSYNEQFF.